The present T cell receptor beta chain was sequenced within a study of T cells in narcolepsy. Whole-study results and caveats: In some patient and control memory CD4+ samples, autoreactive clones were absent. Autoreactive HCRT-specific and TRIB2-specific clonotypes were marked in same-patient CSF-versus-blood CD4+ comparisons.

V was trimmed by 8 bases and J by 12 bases, leaving 11 bases between them. Germline values: CDR1 MNHNS, CDR2 SASEGT. The CDR3 has 10 residues. The repertoire was sequenced with immunoSEQ multiplex PCR; TCRdb's copy has only in-frame clones and lacks some. The data hold 25,000 to 35,000 clones, with 82% observed a single time. On this clone itself: What it binds is not known.

The sequence was collected from a human donor with narcolepsy. J is TRBJ2-1 and V is TRBV6-1; the D is unclear. Sequencing was done on a sample of CD45RA- memory CD4+ T cells from PBMCs. The CDR3 DNA reads TGTGCCAGCGGAACTTTGGGGCAGTTCTTC. It encodes CASGTLGQFF.